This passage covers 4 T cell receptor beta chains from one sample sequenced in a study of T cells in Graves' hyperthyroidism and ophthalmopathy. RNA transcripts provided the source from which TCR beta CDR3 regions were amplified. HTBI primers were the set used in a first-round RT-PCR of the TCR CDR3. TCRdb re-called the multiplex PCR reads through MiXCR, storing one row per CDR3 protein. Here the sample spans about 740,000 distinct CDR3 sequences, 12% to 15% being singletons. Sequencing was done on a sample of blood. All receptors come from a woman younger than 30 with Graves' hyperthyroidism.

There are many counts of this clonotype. CDR3 nucleotides: TGCAGTGCTAGTGGGACGGGGGGTCGAGAGACCCAGTACTTC. Residues: CSASGTGGRETQYF. V usage is TRBV20-1 and J usage is TRBJ2-5; 7 bases match TRBD2. Germline-derived CDR1 and CDR2 are DFQATT and SNEGSKA (reference sequence). The CDR3 runs 14 residues. V lost 3 bases to trimming and J lost 4 bases; unmatched junction nucleotides: 8.

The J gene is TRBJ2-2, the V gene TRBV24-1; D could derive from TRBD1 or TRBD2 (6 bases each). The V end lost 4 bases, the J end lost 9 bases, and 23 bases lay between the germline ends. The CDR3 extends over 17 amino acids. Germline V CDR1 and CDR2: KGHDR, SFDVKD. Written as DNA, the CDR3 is TGTGCCACCAGTGAAAGCCGACGGGGGCTACAGTCCAGGGAGCTGTTTTTT. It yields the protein CATSESRRGLQSRELFF.

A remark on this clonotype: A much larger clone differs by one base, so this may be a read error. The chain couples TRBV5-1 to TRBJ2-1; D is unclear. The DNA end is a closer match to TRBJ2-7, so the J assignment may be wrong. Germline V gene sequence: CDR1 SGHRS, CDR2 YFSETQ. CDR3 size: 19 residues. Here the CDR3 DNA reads TGCGCCAGCAGCTTCCCTACTATTACGAGGAGCGCCTTCTACAATGAGCAGTACTTC. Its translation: CASSFPTITRSAFYNEQYF.

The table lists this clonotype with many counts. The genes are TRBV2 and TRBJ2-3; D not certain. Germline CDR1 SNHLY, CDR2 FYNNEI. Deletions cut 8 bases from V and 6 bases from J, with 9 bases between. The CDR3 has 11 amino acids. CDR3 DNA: TGTGCCAGCCTGGGGAAGGATACGCAGTATTTT. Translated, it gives CASLGKDTQYF. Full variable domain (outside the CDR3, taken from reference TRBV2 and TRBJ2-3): EPEVTQTPSHQVTQMGQEVILRCVPISNHLYFYWYRQILGQKVEFLVSFYNNEISEKSEIFDDQFSVERPDGSNFTLKIRSTKLEDSAMYFCASLGKDTQYFGPGTRLTVL.